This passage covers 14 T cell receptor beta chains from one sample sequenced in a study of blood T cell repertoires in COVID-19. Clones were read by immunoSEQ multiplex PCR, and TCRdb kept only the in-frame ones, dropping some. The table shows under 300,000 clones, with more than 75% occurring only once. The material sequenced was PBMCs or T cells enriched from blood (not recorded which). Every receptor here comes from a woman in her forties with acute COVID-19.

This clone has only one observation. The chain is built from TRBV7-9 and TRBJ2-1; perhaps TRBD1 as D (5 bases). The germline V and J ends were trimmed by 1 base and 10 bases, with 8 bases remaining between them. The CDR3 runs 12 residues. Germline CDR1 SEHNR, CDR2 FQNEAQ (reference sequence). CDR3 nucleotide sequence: TGTGCCAGCAGCTTAGAGGGGTACGAGCAGTTCTTC. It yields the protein CASSLEGYEQFF.

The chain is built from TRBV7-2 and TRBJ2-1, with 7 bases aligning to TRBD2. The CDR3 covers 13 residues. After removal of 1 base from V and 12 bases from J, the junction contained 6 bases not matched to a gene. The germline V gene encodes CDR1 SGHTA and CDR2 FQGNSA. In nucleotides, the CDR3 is TGTGCCAGCAGCTTAGAGCCTTCTAGCGGGCAGTTCTTC. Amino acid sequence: CASSLEPSSGQFF.

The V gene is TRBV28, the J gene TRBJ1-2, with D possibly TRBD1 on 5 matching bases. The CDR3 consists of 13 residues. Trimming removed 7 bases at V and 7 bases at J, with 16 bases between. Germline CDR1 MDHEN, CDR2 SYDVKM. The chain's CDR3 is CASTPVGASGYTF. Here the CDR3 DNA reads TGTGCCAGCACCCCTGTAGGGGCGAGTGGCTACACCTTC.

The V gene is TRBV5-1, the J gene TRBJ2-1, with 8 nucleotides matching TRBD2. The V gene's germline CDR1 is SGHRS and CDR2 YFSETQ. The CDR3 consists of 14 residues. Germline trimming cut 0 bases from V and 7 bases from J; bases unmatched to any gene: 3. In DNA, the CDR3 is TGCGCCAGCAGCTTGGCGGGAGGGGGGAATGAGCAGTTCTTC. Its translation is CASSLAGGGNEQFF.

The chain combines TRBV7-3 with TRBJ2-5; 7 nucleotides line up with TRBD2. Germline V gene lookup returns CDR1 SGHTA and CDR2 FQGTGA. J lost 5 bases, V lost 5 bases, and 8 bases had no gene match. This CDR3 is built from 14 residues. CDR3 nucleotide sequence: TGTGCCAGCAGCCCCGGGGCGGGAGCCGAGACCCAGTACTTC. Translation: CASSPGAGAETQYF.

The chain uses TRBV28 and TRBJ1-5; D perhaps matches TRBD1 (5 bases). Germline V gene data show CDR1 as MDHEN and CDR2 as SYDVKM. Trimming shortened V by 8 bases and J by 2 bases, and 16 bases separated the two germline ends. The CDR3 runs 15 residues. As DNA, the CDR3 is TGTGCCAGCCATAGACAGATTTCGGGCAATCAGCCCCAGCATTTT. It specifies CASHRQISGNQPQHF.

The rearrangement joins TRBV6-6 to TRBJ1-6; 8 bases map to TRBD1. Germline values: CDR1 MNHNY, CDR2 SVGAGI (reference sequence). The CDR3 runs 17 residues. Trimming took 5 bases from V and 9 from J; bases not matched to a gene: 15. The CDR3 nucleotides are TGTGCCAGCAGTCGGGCAGCCGGCCAGGGGGCACTTTCACCCCTCCACTTT. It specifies CASSRAAGQGALSPLHF.

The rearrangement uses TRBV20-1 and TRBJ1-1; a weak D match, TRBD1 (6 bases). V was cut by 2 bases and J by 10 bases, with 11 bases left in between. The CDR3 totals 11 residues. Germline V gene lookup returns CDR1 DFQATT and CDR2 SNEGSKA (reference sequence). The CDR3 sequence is CSARQGIGAFF. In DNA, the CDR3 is TGCAGTGCTAGACAGGGGATAGGAGCTTTCTTT.

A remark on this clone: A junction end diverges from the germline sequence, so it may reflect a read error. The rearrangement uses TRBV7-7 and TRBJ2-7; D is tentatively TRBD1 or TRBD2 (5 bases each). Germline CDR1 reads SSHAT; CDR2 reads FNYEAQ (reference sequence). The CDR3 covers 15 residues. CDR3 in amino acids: CASRGEGICSYEQYF. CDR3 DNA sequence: TGTGCTAGCAGAGGGGAAGGAATTTGCTCCTACGAGCAGTACTTC. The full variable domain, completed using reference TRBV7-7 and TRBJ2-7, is GAGVSQSPRYKVTKRGQDVTLRCDPISSHATLYWYQQALGQGPEFLTYFNYEAQPDKSGLPSDRFSAERPEGSISTLTIQRTEQRDSAMYRCASRGEGICSYEQYFGPGTRLTVT.

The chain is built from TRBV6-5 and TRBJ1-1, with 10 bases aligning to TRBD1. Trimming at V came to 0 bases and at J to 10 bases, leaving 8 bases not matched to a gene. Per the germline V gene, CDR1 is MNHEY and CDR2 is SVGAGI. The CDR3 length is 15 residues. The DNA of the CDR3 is TGTGCCAGCAGTTACTCGCTTTGGGACAGGGGAGGAGCTTTCTTT. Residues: CASSYSLWDRGGAFF.

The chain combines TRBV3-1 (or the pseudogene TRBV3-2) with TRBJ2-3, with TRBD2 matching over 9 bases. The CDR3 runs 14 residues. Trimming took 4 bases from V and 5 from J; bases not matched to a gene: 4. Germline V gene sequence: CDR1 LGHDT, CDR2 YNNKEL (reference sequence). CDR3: CASSRLADGDTQYF. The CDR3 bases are TGTGCCAGCAGCCGACTAGCGGATGGAGATACGCAGTATTTT.

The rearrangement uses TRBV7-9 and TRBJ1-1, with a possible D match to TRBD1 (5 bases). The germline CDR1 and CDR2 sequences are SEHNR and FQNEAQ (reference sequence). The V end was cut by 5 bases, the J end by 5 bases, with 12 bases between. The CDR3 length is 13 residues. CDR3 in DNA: TGTGCCAGCAGCCGGGGCGCGGGAACTGAAGCTTTCTTT. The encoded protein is CASSRGAGTEAFF.

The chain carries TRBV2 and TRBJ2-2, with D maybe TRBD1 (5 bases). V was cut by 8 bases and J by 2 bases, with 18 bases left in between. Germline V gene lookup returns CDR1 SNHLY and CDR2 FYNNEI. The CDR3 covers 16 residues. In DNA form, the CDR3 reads TGTGCCAGCTTTACAGGACCAACTATCAACACCGGGGAGCTGTTTTTT. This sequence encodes CASFTGPTINTGELFF.

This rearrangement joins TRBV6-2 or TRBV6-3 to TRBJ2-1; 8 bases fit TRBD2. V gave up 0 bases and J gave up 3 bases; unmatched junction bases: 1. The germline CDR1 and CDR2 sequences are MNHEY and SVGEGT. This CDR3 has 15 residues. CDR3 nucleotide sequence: TGTGCCAGCAGTTACTCGAGCGGGAGCTACAATGAGCAGTTCTTC. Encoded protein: CASSYSSGSYNEQFF.